This TCR beta chain was identified during a study of T cell clonotyping in hematopoietic cell transplantation. Whole-study results and caveats: No sorting was done, leaving CD4 and CD8 contributions mixed. Broader posttransplant TCR repertoire diversity was predicted by graft donor and pretransplant recipient Inverse Simpson Index values. At the given depth, recipient repertoires were over 95% de novo clonotypes. Pathologically expanded recipient clonotypes increased progressively from day 30 to day 180 as diversity fell.

About this clone itself: Its antigen is not identified.

Here immunoSEQ multiplex PCR was the method, and the copy in TCRdb shows in-frame clones only, minus some. The data hold about 15,000 clones, with around 70% observed a single time. Germline V CDR1 and CDR2: SGHNT, YYREEE (reference sequence). CDR3 length equals 14 residues. V lost 2 bases to trimming and J lost 5 bases, with 10 bases between them. The chain recombines TRBV5-4 with TRBJ1-4; D may be TRBD1 (5 bases). The clonotype was recovered from a woman aged 55-70 years in good health. Some clones in this sample may be carry-over from other donors' samples. What was sequenced was peripheral blood mononuclear cells. CDR3 sequence (DNA): TGTGCCAGCAGCTTTAGAGAGGGGAATGAAAAACTGTTTTTT. The encoded protein is CASSFREGNEKLFF. Looking up the rest from reference TRBV5-4 and TRBJ1-4 gives the full variable domain: ETGVTQSPTHLIKTRGQQVTLRCSSQSGHNTVSWYQQALGQGPQFIFQYYREEENGRGNFPPRFSGLQFPNYSSELNVNALELDDSALYLCASSFREGNEKLFFGSGTQLSVL.